Below, 26 T cell receptor beta chains from the same sample are listed, as sequenced in a study of neurological immune-mediated disorders. This sample's time point: longitudinal time-point 2. From the 5' RACE reads, TCRdb called clonotypes with MiXCR, one entry per CDR3 protein. The top ten clones hold under 5% of a sample with about 49,000 distinct CDR3 sequences, 10% to 15% of them seen once. What was sequenced was PBMCs. The receptor set was obtained from a male donor with HTLV-1-associated myelopathy (HAM/TSP).

This clonotype has a count of ten or more. The V and J genes are TRBV20-1 and TRBJ2-1, with D perhaps TRBD1 (6 bases). Germline CDR1 is DFQATT and CDR2 is SNEGSKA (reference sequence). V gave up 5 bases and J gave up 5 bases, with 19 bases separating them. The CDR3 runs 15 residues. CDR3 in DNA: TGCAGTGCTCGGCCACTCCGGGACAAAAACAATGAGCAGTTCTTC. As protein: CSARPLRDKNNEQFF.

This clonotype was seen at least ten times. The V gene is TRBV5-8, the J gene TRBJ2-3; weak D call: TRBD2 (5 bases). V gave up 7 bases and J gave up 4 bases, with 10 bases separating them. The CDR3 loop spans 12 amino acids. CDR1 is SGHTS, CDR2 YDEGEE, per germline. CDR3 sequence reads: CASEGLADTQYF. The DNA for the CDR3 is TGTGCCAGCGAGGGATTGGCAGATACGCAGTATTTT.

In this sample, this clonotype turned up many times. The V call is TRBV15, the J call TRBJ2-7; tentatively, D is TRBD1 or TRBD2 (6 bases each). Germline CDR1 LNHNV, CDR2 YYDKDF (reference sequence). V was pared by 2 bases and J by 5 bases, with 22 bases between. The CDR3 sequence is 17 residues long. CDR3 loop: CATSRSGAGTIGDEQYF. The CDR3 DNA sequence: TGTGCCACCAGCAGATCGGGGGCGGGGACGATAGGCGACGAGCAGTACTTC.

Ten or more counts support this clonotype. V gene TRBV6-5 combines with J gene TRBJ2-7, with D perhaps TRBD2 (5 bases). V lost 0 bases and J lost 0, with 9 bases in between. The germline gives CDR1 MNHEY, CDR2 SVGAGI. This CDR3 is built from 15 residues. DNA for the CDR3: TGTGCCAGCAGTTACTCCGGACTCAACTCCTACGAGCAGTACTTC. Translation: CASSYSGLNSYEQYF.

There are many counts of this clonotype. This chain joins TRBV13 and TRBJ1-1; D ambiguous. Trimming removed 4 bases at V and 1 base at J, with 7 bases between. Germline lookup yields CDR1 PRHDT and CDR2 FYEKMQ (reference sequence). The CDR3 has 13 residues. In DNA form, the CDR3 reads TGTGCCAGCAGCTCCCAGACGAACACTGAAGCTTTCTTT. Its protein is CASSSQTNTEAFF. The full variable domain, with the rest looked up from reference TRBV13 and TRBJ1-1, is AAGVIQSPRHLIKEKRETATLKCYPIPRHDTVYWYQQGPGQDPQFLISFYEKMQSDKGSIPDRFSAQQFSDYHSELNMSSLELGDSALYFCASSSQTNTEAFFGQGTRLTVV.

The table lists this clonotype with many counts. The chain uses TRBV5-1 and TRBJ2-5; TRBD1 aligns across 7 bases. Germline V gene sequence: CDR1 SGHRS, CDR2 YFSETQ. The V and J ends lost 1 base and 4 bases, in that order; junction bases with no gene match: 1. This CDR3 spans 13 amino acids. The CDR3 nucleotides are TGCGCCAGCAGCTTGTGGACAGGAGAGACCCAGTACTTC. Protein: CASSLWTGETQYF.

The chain employs TRBV27 and TRBJ2-7; possibly TRBD1 for D (6 bases). Germline lookup yields CDR1 MNHEY and CDR2 SMNVEV (reference sequence). V was trimmed by 6 bases and J by 6 bases, leaving 24 bases between them. The CDR3 extends over 16 amino acids. The CDR3 is CASSSLTGTRLREQYF. Written as DNA, the CDR3 is TGTGCCAGCAGCTCTTTAACCGGGACACGGCTACGCGAGCAGTACTTC.

This clonotype was recorded at least ten times. This chain uses TRBV7-2 with TRBJ2-7; D might be TRBD1 (6 bases). CDR1 is SGHTA and CDR2 is FQGNSA in the germline V gene. V lost 2 bases, J lost 2 bases, and 13 bases lay in between. This CDR3 region has 15 residues. CDR3 DNA sequence: TGTGCCAGCAGCTTAAGCGGACAGAGGACCTACGAGCAGTACTTC. It specifies CASSLSGQRTYEQYF.

A few counts support this clonotype. This sequence may be a read error, since a much larger clone differs from it by one base. The chain joins TRBV5-1 to TRBJ2-3, with D maybe TRBD1 (5 bases). Germline CDR1 and CDR2: SGHRS and YFSETQ. Trimming cost V 1 base and J 7 bases, with 10 bases left between them. The CDR3 is made up of 13 amino acids. Written as DNA, the CDR3 is TGCGCCAGCAGCTTGCAGGGATCATATACGCAGTATTTT. This encodes CASSLQGSYTQYF.

This clonotype was seen many times. The rearrangement uses TRBV5-1 and TRBJ2-7; TRBD1 aligns across 8 bases. This CDR3 spans 12 amino acids. Germline lookup yields CDR1 SGHRS and CDR2 YFSETQ. The J segment lost 5 bases and the V segment lost 8 bases, leaving 6 bases of the junction unmatched. The CDR3 bases are TGCGCCAGTCGGACAGGGAGGAACGAGCAGTACTTC. It encodes CASRTGRNEQYF.

This clonotype was recorded at least ten times. The chain uses TRBV10-3 and TRBJ2-3; 7 nucleotides align to TRBD1. V gave up 2 bases and J gave up 2 bases; unmatched junction bases: 10. Germline V gives CDR1 ENHRY, CDR2 SYGVKD. This CDR3 region has 17 residues. The CDR3 protein is CAISELTGTSFTDTQYF. The CDR3, as DNA: TGTGCCATCAGTGAGCTGACAGGGACCTCATTCACAGATACGCAGTATTTT.

In its sample, this clonotype was seen many times. The V call is TRBV5-1, the J call TRBJ2-5, with a weak D call TRBD2 (5 bases). Germline V gene data show CDR1 as SGHRS and CDR2 as YFSETQ. The length of the CDR3 is 14 residues. The V end was cut by 0 bases, the J end by 5 bases, with 11 bases between. CDR3 nucleotide sequence: TGCGCCAGCAGCTTGGTTCGGGGTTGGGAGACCCAGTACTTC. Protein product: CASSLVRGWETQYF.

The V and J genes are TRBV20-1 and TRBJ2-7; possibly TRBD1 or TRBD2 for D (5 bases each). Trimming removed 4 bases from V and 5 bases from J, with 18 bases in between. CDR3 size: 14 residues. CDR1 is DFQATT and CDR2 is SNEGSKA in the germline V gene (reference sequence). CDR3 in amino acids: CSAIEGLLRNEQYF. The CDR3, as DNA: TGCAGTGCTATTGAGGGGCTGCTTCGGAACGAGCAGTACTTC.

Many counts were recorded for this clonotype. This chain connects TRBV28 to TRBJ2-6; D gene ambiguous. Trimming stripped 6 bases from V and 0 bases from J, with 15 bases between. Germline V gene data show CDR1 as MDHEN and CDR2 as SYDVKM. CDR3 length: 17 amino acids. CDR3 sequence reads: CASSSPDGNSGANVLTF. The CDR3 DNA sequence: TGTGCCAGCAGCTCTCCGGACGGAAACTCTGGGGCCAACGTCCTGACTTTC.

This clonotype was detected ten times or more. The J gene is TRBJ1-2, the V gene TRBV20-1; D may be TRBD1 (6 bases). Germline V lookup: CDR1 DFQATT, CDR2 SNEGSKA (reference sequence). The CDR3 loop spans 15 amino acids. V dropped 5 bases and J dropped 3 bases, with 19 bases sitting between them. CDR3 residues: CSAGGAGGSDYGYTF. Written as DNA, the CDR3 is TGCAGTGCTGGGGGCGCGGGGGGCTCCGACTATGGCTACACCTTC.

This clonotype came up many times. The chain has TRBV20-1 and TRBJ2-3; D possibly matches TRBD1 or TRBD2 (5 bases each). V lost 5 bases to trimming and J lost 1 base, with 13 bases between them. CDR3 length equals 14 residues. CDR1 and CDR2 (germline): DFQATT, SNEGSKA (reference sequence). In DNA form, the CDR3 reads TGCAGTGCTTTTACGGGACCACGCACAGATACGCAGTATTTT. Protein: CSAFTGPRTDTQYF.

Many counts were recorded for this clonotype. The J gene is TRBJ2-3, the V gene TRBV4-3; unclear D gene. Trimming stripped 2 bases from V and 0 bases from J, with 9 bases between. The CDR3 runs to 15 residues. Per germline, CDR1 LGHNA and CDR2 YSLEER. CDR3 bases: TGCGCCAGCAGCCAAAGGTTCGGGAGCACAGATACGCAGTATTTT. Translation: CASSQRFGSTDTQYF.

This clonotype was seen many times. The chain recombines TRBV3-1 with TRBJ2-7, with TRBD2 matching over 13 bases. Germline CDR1 and CDR2: LGHDT and YNNKEL (reference sequence). The CDR3 runs to 17 residues. With V trimmed by 2 bases and J by 0 bases, 4 bases remained unmatched. CDR3 amino acids: CASSQSGLAGASYEQYF. The CDR3 region has the DNA TGTGCCAGCAGCCAATCCGGACTAGCGGGGGCCTCCTACGAGCAGTACTTC.

This clonotype was counted ten times or more. The chain links TRBV18 to TRBJ2-1; D may correspond to TRBD1 or TRBD2 (5 bases each). The CDR3 extends over 14 amino acids. V gave up 1 base and J gave up 4 bases, with 8 bases separating them. Per germline, CDR1 KGHSH and CDR2 LQKENI. CDR3: CASSPRDGYNEQFF. The CDR3 nucleotides are TGTGCCAGCTCACCACGGGACGGGTACAATGAGCAGTTCTTC. The whole variable domain, remainder taken from reference TRBV18 and TRBJ2-1, is NAGVMQNPRHLVRRRGQEARLRCSPMKGHSHVYWYRQLPEEGLKFMVYLQKENIIDESGMPKERFSAEFPKEGPSILRIQQVVRGDSAAYFCASSPRDGYNEQFFGPGTRLTVL.

There are many counts of this clonotype. CDR3 bases: TGTGCCAGCAGCGCCCCTGGGACAGATACGCAGTATTTT. Translation gives CASSAPGTDTQYF. The gene calls are TRBV9 and TRBJ2-3; unclear D gene. The CDR3 spans 13 residues. Trimming stripped 3 bases from V and 3 bases from J, with 8 bases between. CDR1 is SGDLS and CDR2 is YYNGEE in the germline V gene.

This clonotype was recorded at least ten times. This chain uses TRBV29-1 with TRBJ2-1; 7 bases align to TRBD1. V lost 1 base to trimming and J lost 1 base; unmatched junction nucleotides: 7. The V gene's germline CDR1 is SQVTM and CDR2 ANQGSEA. The CDR3 spans 16 residues. The CDR3 loop reads CSVEVWQGESYNEQFF. The CDR3 bases are TGCAGCGTTGAAGTATGGCAGGGGGAATCCTACAATGAGCAGTTCTTC.

This chain uses TRBV5-1 with TRBJ1-4, with a possible D match to TRBD1 (6 bases). Trimming pared 0 bases from V and 8 bases from J, leaving 14 bases between. CDR1 SGHRS and CDR2 YFSETQ come from the germline V gene. This CDR3 region has 15 residues. The CDR3 region is CASSLGSGVLEKLFF. The CDR3 DNA reads as TGCGCCAGCAGCTTGGGGTCAGGGGTGTTGGAAAAACTGTTTTTT.

This clonotype was seen a handful of times. V and J are TRBV7-8 and TRBJ1-4; D unresolved. CDR1 and CDR2 from the germline V gene are SGHVS and FQNEAQ. The germline V and J ends were trimmed by 1 base and 5 bases, with 14 bases remaining between them. The CDR3 loop spans 16 amino acids. The CDR3 loop is CASSLVGWGTNEKLFF. As DNA, the CDR3 is TGTGCCAGCAGCTTAGTGGGTTGGGGTACGAATGAAAAACTGTTTTTT.

In its sample, this clonotype was seen many times. The CDR3 coding sequence is TGTGCCACCAAGGGGCTAATCTATGAGCAGTTCTTC. Translated: CATKGLIYEQFF. The rearrangement links TRBV19 to TRBJ2-1, with a possible D match to TRBD1 (5 bases). The germline V gene has CDR1 LNHDA and CDR2 SQIVND (reference sequence). V was pared by 10 bases and J by 8 bases, with 15 bases between. This CDR3 contains 12 residues. Variable domain in full (rest from reference TRBV19 and TRBJ2-1): DGGITQSPKYLFRKEGQNVTLSCEQNLNHDAMYWYRQDPGQGLRLIYYSQIVNDFQKGDIAEGYSVSREKKESFPLTVTSAQKNPTAFYLCATKGLIYEQFFGPGTRLTVL.

The V and J genes are TRBV5-1 and TRBJ1-1; D is unclear. This CDR3 has 15 amino acids. The V end lost 4 bases, the J end lost 1 base, and 14 bases lay between the germline ends. Germline V gene data show CDR1 as SGHRS and CDR2 as YFSETQ. In DNA form, the CDR3 reads TGCGCCAGCAGCCTACAGCCTGGAAGGAACACTGAAGCTTTCTTT. Translated, it gives CASSLQPGRNTEAFF.

In its sample, this clonotype was seen many times. The chain joins TRBV4-3 to TRBJ1-2, with unresolved D. The CDR3 runs to 14 residues. Trimming took off 5 bases at V and 7 bases at J, with 17 bases between the two ends. Germline CDR1 reads LGHNA; CDR2 reads YSLEER. The CDR3 region has the DNA TGCGCCAGCAGCGCCCGACGGCGAACGAGTGGCTACACCTTC. Protein product: CASSARRRTSGYTF.